Listed below are T cell receptor beta chains from one sample, sequenced in a study of blood T cell repertoires in COVID-19. The assay was immunoSEQ multiplex PCR, and TCRdb's table has in-frame clones only and misses some. The data contain approximately 300,000 clones, 90% of them singletons. The sequencing input was PBMCs or T cells enriched from blood (not recorded which). The receptor set was obtained from a woman between 25 and 40 years old who had been exposed to COVID-19. The CDR3 runs from the conserved cysteine through the conserved F or W. The D gene is left open where the match is weak. Size tells how often a clone was seen (once, few, many) or the class of an expanded clone, and some rows leave it out.

.	TRBJ1-1	once	TRBV5-1	CASSTWTDMMNTEAFF	TGCGCCAGCAGCACTTGGACAGATATGATGAACACTGAAGCTTTCTTT
.	TRBJ1-2	.	TRBV30	CAWSEGADGYTF	TGTGCCTGGAGTGAAGGGGCGGATGGCTACACCTTC
.	TRBJ1-4	.	TRBV4-1	CASSQGPAQDEKLFF	TGCGCCAGCAGCCAAGGGCCGGCCCAGGATGAAAAACTGTTTTTT
TRBD1	TRBJ2-1	.	TRBV18	CASSPPSLGQGEDEQFF	TGTGCCAGCTCACCACCTAGTCTCGGCCAGGGGGAAGATGAGCAGTTCTTC
.	TRBJ1-6	once	TRBV2	CATNTDSPLHF	TGTGCCACCAACACCGATTCACCCCTCCACTTT
.	TRBJ1-1	few	TRBV5-1	CASSLGINTVMNTEAFF	TGCGCCAGCAGCTTGGGGATAAACACAGTTATGAACACTGAAGCTTTCTTT
TRBD1	TRBJ2-7	.	TRBV27	CASSSGTGVREQYF	TGTGCCAGCAGTTCCGGGACAGGCGTGAGGGAGCAGTACTTC
TRBD2	TRBJ2-3	.	TRBV5-1	CASSGERGGSTDTQYF	TGCGCCAGCAGCGGAGAGCGGGGGGGGAGCACAGATACGCAGTATTTT
.	TRBJ1-1	.	TRBV27	CASSEETGSRGAFF	TGTGCCAGCAGTGAAGAGACAGGTTCTCGGGGAGCTTTCTTT
.	TRBJ1-3	.	TRBV7-6	CASSLSQGPAKPGNTIYF	TGTGCCAGCAGCTTATCGCAGGGGCCTGCCAAACCTGGAAACACCATATATTTT
.	TRBJ2-7	.	TRBV29-1	CSVAPRSYEQYF	TGCAGCGTTGCCCCTAGAAGCTACGAGCAGTACTTC
TRBD1	TRBJ1-1	.	TRBV12-3/TRBV12-4	CASTRTGGAEAFF	TGTGCCAGCACTCGGACAGGGGGGGCTGAAGCTTTCTTT
.	TRBJ2-7	.	TRBV5-8	CASSRWSYEQYF	TGTGCCAGCAGCCGGTGGTCCTACGAGCAGTACTTC
.	TRBJ1-2	.	TRBV4-1	CASRQTGIRYGYTF	TGCGCCAGCAGACAGACGGGAATCCGCTATGGCTACACCTTC
.	TRBJ1-3	.	TRBV2	CASRGDIFSGNTIYF	TGTGCCAGCAGGGGGGACATCTTCTCTGGAAACACCATATATTTT
TRBD2	TRBJ2-2	.	TRBV18	CASSPPGTTNTGELFF	TGTGCCAGCTCACCACCCGGGACTACGAACACCGGGGAGCTGTTTTTT
TRBD1	TRBJ1-2	once	TRBV7-9	CASSLSYPGQGYYGYTF	TGTGCCAGCAGCTTATCCTACCCGGGACAGGGATACTATGGCTACACCTTC
.	TRBJ1-3	few	TRBV7-2	CASSLANRVRGNTIYF	TGTGCCAGCAGCTTAGCGAACAGGGTTAGGGGAAACACCATATATTTT
TRBD2	TRBJ2-1	.	TRBV9	CASSLAVSYNEQFF	TGTGCCAGCAGCCTAGCGGTTTCCTACAATGAGCAGTTCTTC
.	TRBJ2-3	.	TRBV5-1	CASSLVASDTQYF	TGCGCCAGCAGCTTGGTGGCCTCAGATACGCAGTATTTT
TRBD1	TRBJ1-5	.	TRBV6-6	CASSYGTASQPQHF	TGTGCCAGCAGTTACGGGACAGCGTCCCAGCCCCAGCATTTT
TRBD1	TRBJ2-1	.	TRBV7-9	CASSLYRGAFF	TGTGCCAGCAGCTTATACAGGGGAGCGTTCTTC
TRBD1	TRBJ1-2	.	TRBV5-1	CASSLSGQHNYGYTF	TGCGCCAGCAGCTTATCGGGACAGCATAACTATGGCTACACCTTC
TRBD1	TRBJ1-4	.	TRBV5-6	CASSSPGQSNEKLFF	TGTGCCAGCAGCTCCCCGGGACAGTCTAATGAAAAACTGTTTTTT
.	TRBJ1-5	.	TRBV3-1/TRBV3-2	CASSQQGVSNQPQHF	TGTGCCAGCAGCCAACAGGGTGTGAGCAATCAGCCCCAGCATTTT
TRBD2	TRBJ2-3	.	TRBV5-1	CASSLETSVADTQYF	TGCGCCAGCAGCTTGGAGACTAGCGTAGCAGATACGCAGTATTTT
.	TRBJ2-3	.	TRBV10-3	CAISSRIQGKYTDTQYF	TGTGCCATCAGTTCAAGAATTCAGGGGAAATACACAGATACGCAGTATTTT
.	TRBJ1-4	once	TRBV29-1	CSAMDSLSEKLFF	TGCAGCGCCATGGACAGCTTGTCGGAAAAACTGTTTTTT
TRBD1	TRBJ2-7	.	TRBV7-2	CASSPGTGASYEQYF	TGTGCCAGCAGCCCCGGGACAGGGGCGTCCTACGAGCAGTACTTC
.	TRBJ1-5	.	TRBV19	CASSTPRLRKPQHF	TGTGCCAGTAGTACACCTCGCCTCAGGAAGCCCCAGCATTTT
.	TRBJ1-3	.	TRBV3-1/TRBV3-2	CASSHSAPQGNTIYF	TGTGCCAGCAGCCACAGTGCTCCACAGGGAAACACCATATATTTT
.	TRBJ1-1	.	TRBV5-1	CASSPVLNTEAFF	TGCGCCAGCAGCCCGGTGTTGAACACTGAAGCTTTCTTT
TRBD1	TRBJ1-2	few	TRBV6-6	CASTNSQGLYGYTF	TGTGCCAGCACCAACTCACAGGGGTTGTATGGCTACACCTTC
.	TRBJ1-4	.	TRBV7-6	CASSRVYREKLFF	TGTGCCAGCAGCAGAGTGTACCGTGAAAAACTGTTTTTT
.	TRBJ1-2	.	TRBV11-2	CASSLDPRQTDGYTF	TGTGCCAGCAGCTTAGATCCCCGACAGACAGATGGCTACACCTTC